One T cell receptor (beta chain) is described in this entry. The germline V gene encodes CDR1 MNHEY and CDR2 SVGEGT. V was cut by 4 bases and J by 9 bases, with 13 bases left in between. The CDR3 covers 13 residues. TCRdb re-called the RT-PCR reads through MiXCR, storing one row per CDR3 protein. The table shows more than 600,000 distinct CDR3 sequences, with more than 13% occurring only once. The chain is built from TRBV6-2 or TRBV6-3 and TRBJ2-1, with D possibly TRBD1 on 6 matching bases. The TCR was taken from a female donor in good health, serving as a healthy control. The sample was memory CD4+ T cells from blood. DNA for the CDR3: TGTGCCAGCAGTTTCCTTGGGGGCGGTGAGCAGTTCTTC. It is translated as CASSFLGGGEQFF.